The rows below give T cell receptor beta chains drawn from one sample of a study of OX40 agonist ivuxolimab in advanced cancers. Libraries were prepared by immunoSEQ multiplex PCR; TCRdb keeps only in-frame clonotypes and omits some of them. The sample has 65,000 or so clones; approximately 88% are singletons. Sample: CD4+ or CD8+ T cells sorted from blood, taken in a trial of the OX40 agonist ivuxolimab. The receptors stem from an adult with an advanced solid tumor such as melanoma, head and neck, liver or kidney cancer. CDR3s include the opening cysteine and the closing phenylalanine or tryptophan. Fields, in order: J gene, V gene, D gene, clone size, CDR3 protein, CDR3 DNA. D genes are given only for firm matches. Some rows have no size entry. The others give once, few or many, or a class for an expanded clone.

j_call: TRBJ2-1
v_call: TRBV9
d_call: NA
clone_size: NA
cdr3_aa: CASSAGLSYNEQFF
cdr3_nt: TGTGCCAGCAGCGCCGGCCTTTCCTACAATGAGCAGTTCTTC

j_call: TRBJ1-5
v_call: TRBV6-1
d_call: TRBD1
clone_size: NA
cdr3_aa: CASRGQENQPQHF
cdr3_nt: TGTGCCAGCAGGGGACAGGAGAATCAGCCCCAGCATTTT

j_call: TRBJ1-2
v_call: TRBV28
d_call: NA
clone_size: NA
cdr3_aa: CASRSGHLYGYTF
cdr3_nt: TGTGCCAGCAGATCGGGACACCTCTATGGCTACACCTTC

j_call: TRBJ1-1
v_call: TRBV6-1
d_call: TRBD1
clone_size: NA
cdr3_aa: CASSDRQGARGNTEAFF
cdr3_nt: TGTGCCAGCAGTGACAGACAGGGGGCAAGAGGAAACACTGAAGCTTTCTTT

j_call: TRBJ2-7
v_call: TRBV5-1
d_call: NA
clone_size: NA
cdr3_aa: CASSLNTYEQYF
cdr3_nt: TGCGCCAGCAGCCTAAATACCTACGAGCAGTACTTC

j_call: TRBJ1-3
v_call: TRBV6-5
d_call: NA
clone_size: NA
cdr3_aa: CASSRGSSGNTIYF
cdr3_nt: TGTGCCAGCAGTAGGGGGAGCTCTGGAAACACCATATATTTT

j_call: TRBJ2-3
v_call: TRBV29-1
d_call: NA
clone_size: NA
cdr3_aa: CSAAPGLVTDTQYF
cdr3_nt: TGCAGCGCCGCCCCGGGACTCGTCACAGATACGCAGTATTTT

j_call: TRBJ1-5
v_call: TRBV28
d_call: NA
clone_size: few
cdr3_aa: CASSFTVNQPQHF
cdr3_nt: TGTGCCAGCAGTTTTACAGTCAATCAGCCCCAGCATTTT

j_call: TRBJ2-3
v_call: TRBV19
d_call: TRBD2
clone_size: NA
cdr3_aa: CASSTWTSGDSDTQYF
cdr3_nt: TGTGCCAGTAGTACTTGGACTAGCGGGGATTCGGATACGCAGTATTTT

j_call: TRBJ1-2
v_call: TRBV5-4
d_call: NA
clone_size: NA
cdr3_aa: CASSTPDGRVNYGYTF
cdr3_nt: TGTGCCAGCAGCACTCCGGACGGCAGGGTGAACTATGGCTACACCTTC

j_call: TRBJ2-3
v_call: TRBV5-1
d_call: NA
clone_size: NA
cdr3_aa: CASRDTDTQYF
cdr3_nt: TGCGCCAGCAGGGACACAGATACGCAGTATTTT

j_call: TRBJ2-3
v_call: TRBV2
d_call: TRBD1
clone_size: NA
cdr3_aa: CASRQGTTDTQYF
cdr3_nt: TGTGCCAGCCGACAGGGGACCACAGATACGCAGTATTTT

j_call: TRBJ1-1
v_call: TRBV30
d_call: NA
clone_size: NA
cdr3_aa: CAWSVKRNTEAFF
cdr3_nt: TGTGCCTGGAGTGTGAAAAGGAACACTGAAGCTTTCTTT

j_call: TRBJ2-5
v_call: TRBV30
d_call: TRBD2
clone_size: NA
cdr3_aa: CAWSTSGGMKTQYF
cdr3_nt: TGTGCCTGGAGTACTAGCGGGGGGATGAAGACCCAGTACTTC

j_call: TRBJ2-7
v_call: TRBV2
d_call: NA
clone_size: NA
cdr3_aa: CATMAGYEQYF
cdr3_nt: TGTGCCACCATGGCGGGCTACGAGCAGTACTTC

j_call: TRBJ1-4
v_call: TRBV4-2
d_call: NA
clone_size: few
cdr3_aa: CASSQDLASYEKLFF
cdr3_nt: TGTGCCAGCAGCCAAGATTTAGCATCGTACGAAAAACTGTTTTTT

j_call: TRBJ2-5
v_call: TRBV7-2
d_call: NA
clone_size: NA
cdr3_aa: CASSVDNAGTQYF
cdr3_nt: TGTGCCAGCAGCGTAGACAACGCGGGGACCCAGTACTTC

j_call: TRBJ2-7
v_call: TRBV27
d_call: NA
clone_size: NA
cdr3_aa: CASSPSRVSYEQYF
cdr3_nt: TGTGCCAGCAGCCCCTCCAGGGTCTCCTACGAGCAGTACTTC

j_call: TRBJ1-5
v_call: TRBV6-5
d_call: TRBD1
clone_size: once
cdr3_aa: CASIVRAGGQPQHF
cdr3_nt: TGTGCCAGCATCGTCCGGGCAGGGGGTCAGCCCCAGCATTTT

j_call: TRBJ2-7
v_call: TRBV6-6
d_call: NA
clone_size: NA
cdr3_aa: CASRDGSSYEQYF
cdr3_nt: TGTGCCAGCAGAGACGGGAGCTCCTACGAGCAGTACTTC

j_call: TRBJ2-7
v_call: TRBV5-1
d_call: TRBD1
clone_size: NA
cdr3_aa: CASSRDLGTGIHEQYF
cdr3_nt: TGCGCCAGCAGCCGGGACCTGGGGACAGGGATCCACGAGCAGTACTTC

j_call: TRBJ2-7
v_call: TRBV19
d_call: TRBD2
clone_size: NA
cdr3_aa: CASSAGVGGDEQYF
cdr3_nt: TGTGCCAGTTCCGCGGGGGTCGGGGGGGACGAGCAGTACTTC

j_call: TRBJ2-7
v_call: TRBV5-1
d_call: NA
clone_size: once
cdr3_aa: CASSSRSPPYEQYF
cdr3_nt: TGCGCCAGCAGCTCCCGGTCCCCCCCGTACGAGCAGTACTTC

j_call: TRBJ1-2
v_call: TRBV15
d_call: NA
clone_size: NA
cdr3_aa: CATSRELVQGVGYTF
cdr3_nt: TGTGCCACCAGCAGAGAATTGGTACAGGGTGTGGGCTACACCTTC

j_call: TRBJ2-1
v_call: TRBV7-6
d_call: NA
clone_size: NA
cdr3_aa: CASSLAVVGNDEQFF
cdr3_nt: TGTGCCAGCAGCTTAGCGGTGGTGGGTAACGATGAGCAGTTCTTC

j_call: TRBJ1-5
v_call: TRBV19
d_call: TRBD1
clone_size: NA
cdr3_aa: CASSDRGGQNQPQHF
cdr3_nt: TGTGCCAGTAGTGACAGGGGTGGTCAGAATCAGCCCCAGCATTTT

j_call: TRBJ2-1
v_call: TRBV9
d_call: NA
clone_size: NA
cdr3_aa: CASSPPRGPVEDEQFF
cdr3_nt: TGTGCCAGCAGCCCCCCACGGGGCCCGGTTGAGGATGAGCAGTTCTTC

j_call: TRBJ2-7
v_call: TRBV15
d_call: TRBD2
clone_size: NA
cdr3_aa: CATSRQTGGRNYEQYF
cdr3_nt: TGTGCCACCAGCAGGCAAACGGGGGGGCGTAACTACGAGCAGTACTTC